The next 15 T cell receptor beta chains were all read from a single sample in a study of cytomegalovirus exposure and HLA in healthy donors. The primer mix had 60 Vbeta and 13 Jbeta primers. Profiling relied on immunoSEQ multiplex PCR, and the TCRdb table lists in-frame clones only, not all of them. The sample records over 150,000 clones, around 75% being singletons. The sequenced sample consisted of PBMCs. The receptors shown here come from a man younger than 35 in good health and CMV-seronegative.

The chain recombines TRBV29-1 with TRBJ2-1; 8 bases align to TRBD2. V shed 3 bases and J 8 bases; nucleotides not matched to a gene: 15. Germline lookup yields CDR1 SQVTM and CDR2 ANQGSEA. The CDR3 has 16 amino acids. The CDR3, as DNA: TGCAGCGTTGACCATCCACGGCGGGAGGCCTTGGATGAGCAGTTCTTC. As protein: CSVDHPRREALDEQFF.

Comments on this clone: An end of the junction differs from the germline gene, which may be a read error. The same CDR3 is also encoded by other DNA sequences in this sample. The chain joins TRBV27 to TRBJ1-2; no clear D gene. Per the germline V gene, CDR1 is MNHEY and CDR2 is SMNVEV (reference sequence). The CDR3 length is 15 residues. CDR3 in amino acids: CASSLVPAGGYGYTF. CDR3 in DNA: TGCGCCAGCAGTTTAGTACCCGCCGGCGGCTATGGCTACACCTTC.

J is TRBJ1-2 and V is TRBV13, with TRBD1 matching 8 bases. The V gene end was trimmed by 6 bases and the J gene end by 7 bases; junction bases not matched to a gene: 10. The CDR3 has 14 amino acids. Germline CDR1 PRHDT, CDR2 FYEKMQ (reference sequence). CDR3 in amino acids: CASSFTGGSSGYTF. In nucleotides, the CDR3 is TGTGCCAGCAGTTTCACAGGGGGAAGTAGTGGCTACACCTTC.

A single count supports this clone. The CDR3 protein is CASSFVASGSEEQFF. The CDR3, as DNA: TGTGCCAGCAGCTTCGTGGCTAGCGGGTCTGAGGAGCAGTTCTTC. V is TRBV7-2 and J is TRBJ2-1; 8 nucleotides agree with TRBD2. This CDR3 contains 15 residues. Germline V gives CDR1 SGHTA, CDR2 FQGNSA. With V trimmed by 3 bases and J by 10 bases, 11 bases remained unmatched.

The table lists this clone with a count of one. CDR3 residues: CASSIPTGTGNYEQYF. CDR3 sequence (DNA): TGTGCCAGTAGTATCCCCACCGGGACAGGGAACTACGAGCAGTACTTC. The J gene is TRBJ2-7, the V gene TRBV19; 9 bases match TRBD1. Germline V gene lookup returns CDR1 LNHDA and CDR2 SQIVND (reference sequence). The CDR3 is made up of 16 amino acids. Trimming cost V 3 bases and J 3 bases; bases outside gene matches: 9.

This chain's CDR3 is CASSFQSTDTQYF. The CDR3 DNA reads TGTGCCAGCAGTTTCCAGTCCACAGATACGCAGTATTTT. This chain uses TRBV28 with TRBJ2-3; no definite D call. The V gene's germline CDR1 is MDHEN and CDR2 SYDVKM. The CDR3 runs 13 residues. V dropped 3 bases and J dropped 2 bases, with 6 bases sitting between them.

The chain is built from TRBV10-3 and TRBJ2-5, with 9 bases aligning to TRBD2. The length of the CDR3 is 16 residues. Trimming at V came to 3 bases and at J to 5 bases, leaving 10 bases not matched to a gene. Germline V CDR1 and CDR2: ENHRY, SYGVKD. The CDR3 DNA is TGTGCCATCAGTGAACAAGTGGCGGGAGGGCCGGAGACCCAGTACTTC. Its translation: CAISEQVAGGPETQYF.

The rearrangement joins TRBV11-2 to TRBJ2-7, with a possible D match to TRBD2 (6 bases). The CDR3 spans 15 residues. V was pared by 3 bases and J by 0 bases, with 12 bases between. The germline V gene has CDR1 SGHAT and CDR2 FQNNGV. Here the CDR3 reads CASSFLEGSSYEQYF. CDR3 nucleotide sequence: TGTGCCAGCAGCTTTTTGGAGGGGAGCTCCTACGAGCAGTACTTC.

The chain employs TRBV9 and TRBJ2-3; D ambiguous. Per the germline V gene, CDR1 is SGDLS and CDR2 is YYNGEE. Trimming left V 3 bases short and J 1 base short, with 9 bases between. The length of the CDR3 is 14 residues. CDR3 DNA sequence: TGTGCCAGCAGCGCCCAGGTCCGCACAGATACGCAGTATTTT. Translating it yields CASSAQVRTDTQYF.

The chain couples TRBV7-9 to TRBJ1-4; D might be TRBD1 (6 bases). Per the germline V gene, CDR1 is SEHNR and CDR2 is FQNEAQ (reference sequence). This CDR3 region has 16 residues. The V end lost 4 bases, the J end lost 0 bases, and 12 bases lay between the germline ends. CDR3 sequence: CASSYGQRATNEKLFF. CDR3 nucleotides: TGTGCCAGCAGCTACGGACAGAGAGCAACTAATGAAAAACTGTTTTTT.

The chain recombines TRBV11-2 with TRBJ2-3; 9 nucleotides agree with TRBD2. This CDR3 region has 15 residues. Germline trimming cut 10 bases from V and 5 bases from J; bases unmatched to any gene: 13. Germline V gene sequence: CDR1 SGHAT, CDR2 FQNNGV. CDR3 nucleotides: TGTGCCATTTCCCCGGGTAGCGGGAGACTAGATACGCAGTATTTT. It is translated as CAISPGSGRLDTQYF. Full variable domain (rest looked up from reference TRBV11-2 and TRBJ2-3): EAGVAQSPRYKIIEKRQSVAFWCNPISGHATLYWYQQILGQGPKLLIQFQNNGVVDDSQLPKDRFSAERLKGVDSTLKIQPAKLEDSAVYLCAISPGSGRLDTQYFGPGTRLTVL.

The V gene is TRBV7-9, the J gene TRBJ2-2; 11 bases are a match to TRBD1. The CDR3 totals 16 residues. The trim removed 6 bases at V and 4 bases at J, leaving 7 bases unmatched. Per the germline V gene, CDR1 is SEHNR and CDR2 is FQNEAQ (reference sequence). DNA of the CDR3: TGTGCCAGCAGTCCGGACAGGGGGCGTTTCACCGGGGAGCTGTTTTTT. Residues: CASSPDRGRFTGELFF.

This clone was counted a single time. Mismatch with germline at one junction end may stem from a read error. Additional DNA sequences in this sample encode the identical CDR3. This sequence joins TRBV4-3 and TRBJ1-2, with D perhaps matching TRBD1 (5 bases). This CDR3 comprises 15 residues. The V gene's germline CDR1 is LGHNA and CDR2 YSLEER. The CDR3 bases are TGCGCCAGCAGCCAAGATCTACCCAGGGCTGAGAGCTATACCTTC. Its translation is CASSQDLPRAESYTF.

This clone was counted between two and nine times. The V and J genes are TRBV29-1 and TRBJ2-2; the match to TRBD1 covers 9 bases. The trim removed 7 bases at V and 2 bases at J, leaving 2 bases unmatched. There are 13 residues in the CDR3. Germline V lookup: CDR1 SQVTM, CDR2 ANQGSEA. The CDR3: CSGGQGNTGELFF. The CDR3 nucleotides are TGCAGCGGGGGACAGGGTAACACCGGGGAGCTGTTTTTT.

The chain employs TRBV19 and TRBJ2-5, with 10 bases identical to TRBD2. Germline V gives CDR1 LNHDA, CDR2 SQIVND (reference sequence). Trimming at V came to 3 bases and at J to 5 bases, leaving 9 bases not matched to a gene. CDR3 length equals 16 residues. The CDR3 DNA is TGTGCCAGTAGTATCGGAGCGGGAGGGCCTGTTGAGACCCAGTACTTC. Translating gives CASSIGAGGPVETQYF.